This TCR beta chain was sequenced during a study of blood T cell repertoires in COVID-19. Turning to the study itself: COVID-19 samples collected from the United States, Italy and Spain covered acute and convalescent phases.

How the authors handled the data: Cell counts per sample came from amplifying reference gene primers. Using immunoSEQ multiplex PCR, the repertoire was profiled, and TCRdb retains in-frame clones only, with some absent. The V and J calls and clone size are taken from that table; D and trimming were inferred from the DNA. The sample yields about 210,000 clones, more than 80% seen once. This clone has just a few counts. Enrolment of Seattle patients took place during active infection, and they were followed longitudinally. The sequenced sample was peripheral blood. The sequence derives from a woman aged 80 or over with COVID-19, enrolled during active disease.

The CDR3 loop reads CASSEGGVVQETQYF. CDR3 DNA: TGTGCCAGCAGTGAAGGGGGGGTTGTACAAGAGACCCAGTACTTC. The chain employs TRBV25-1 and TRBJ2-5; 7 bases match TRBD2. The CDR3 is 15 amino acids. Germline-derived CDR1 and CDR2 are MGHDK and SYGVNS. Trimming cost V 2 bases and J 2 bases; bases outside gene matches: 5.